This T cell receptor (beta chain) was sequenced during a study of T-cell memory formation after mild COVID-19. Turning to the study itself: Clusters were largely donor specific. Study-wide points: Pre-infection memory already had some responding clones, implying cross-reactive memory joined. Largely, contracting CD4+ clones fell within CM and EM, and contracting CD8+ clones within EMRA.

The table lists this clonotype with a few counts. Antigen unknown. TCRdb passed the 5' RACE reads through MiXCR, listing each CDR3 protein once. The data show over 10,000 distinct CDR3 sequences, 12% seen once. The length of the CDR3 is 11 residues. The ends were cut back, 0 bases at V and 6 bases at J, with 0 bases in the middle. Per germline, CDR1 MNHEY and CDR2 SVGAGI. The genes are TRBV6-5 and TRBJ1-3; D unresolved. Sequencing used PBMCs or a T cell subset sorted from them (not recorded which). The TCR comes from an adult woman who had mild COVID-19 (a few samples of this study predate the infection). Cell type and time point are not known. The CDR3 DNA reads TGTGCCAGCAGTTACTCAAACACCATATATTTT. Its translation is CASSYSNTIYF.